Shown below are 3 T cell receptor beta chains from a single sample sequenced in a study of blood T cell repertoires in COVID-19. The assay was immunoSEQ multiplex PCR, and TCRdb's table has in-frame clones only and misses some. Among around 200,000 clones listed, around 75% were seen once. Sequenced sample: peripheral blood. All receptors come from a human donor in a cohort sampled during active COVID-19.

For this clone: Within the sample, other DNA sequences also encode this same CDR3. The CDR3 sequence: CASSQTYEQYF. DNA of the CDR3: TGTGCCAGCAGTCAGACCTACGAGCAGTACTTC. The gene calls are TRBV6-2 or TRBV6-3 and TRBJ2-7, with D uncertain. The V gene lost 5 bases and the J gene lost 2 bases, with 4 bases spanning the gap. Germline V CDR1 and CDR2: MNHEY, SVGEGT. The CDR3 runs 11 residues.

This clone was observed a handful of times. The gene calls are TRBV4-1 and TRBJ2-1, with D perhaps matching TRBD1 (5 bases). Germline-derived CDR1 and CDR2 are MGHRA and YSYEKL. The V end was cut by 0 bases, the J end by 6 bases, with 21 bases between. The CDR3 contains 18 residues. The CDR3 DNA reads as TGCGCCAGCAGCCAAGAGGGCATAGCCAGGGTGCCCGGCAATGAGCAGTTCTTC. Its translation: CASSQEGIARVPGNEQFF.

The chain joins TRBV5-1 to TRBJ2-3; the match to TRBD1 covers 10 bases. This CDR3 is 16 amino acids long. Germline V gene sequence: CDR1 SGHRS, CDR2 YFSETQ. V was clipped by 4 bases and J by 1 base; unmatched bases: 6. CDR3 amino acids: CASSPAGTGGTDTQYF. The CDR3 DNA is TGCGCCAGCAGCCCGGCCGGGACAGGGGGCACAGATACGCAGTATTTT.